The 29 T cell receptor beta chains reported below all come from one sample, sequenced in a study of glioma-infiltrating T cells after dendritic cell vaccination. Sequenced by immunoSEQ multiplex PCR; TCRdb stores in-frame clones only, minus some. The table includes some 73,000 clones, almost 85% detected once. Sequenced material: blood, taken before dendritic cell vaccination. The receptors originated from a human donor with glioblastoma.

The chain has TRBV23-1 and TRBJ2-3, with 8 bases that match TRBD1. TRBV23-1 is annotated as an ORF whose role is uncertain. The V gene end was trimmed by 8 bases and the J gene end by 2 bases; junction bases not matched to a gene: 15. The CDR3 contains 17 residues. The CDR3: CASETAAGTGNTDTQYF. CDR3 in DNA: TGCGCCAGCGAAACCGCAGCTGGGACAGGCAACACAGATACGCAGTATTTT.

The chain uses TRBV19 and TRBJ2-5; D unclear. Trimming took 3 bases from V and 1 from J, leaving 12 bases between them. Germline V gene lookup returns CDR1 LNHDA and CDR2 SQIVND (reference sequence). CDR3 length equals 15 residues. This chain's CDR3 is CASSMGPSAQETQYF. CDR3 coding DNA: TGTGCCAGTAGTATGGGCCCGAGTGCCCAAGAGACCCAGTACTTC.

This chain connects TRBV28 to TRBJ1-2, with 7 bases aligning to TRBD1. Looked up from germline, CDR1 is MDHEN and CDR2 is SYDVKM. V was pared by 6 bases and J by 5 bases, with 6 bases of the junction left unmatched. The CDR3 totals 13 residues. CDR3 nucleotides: TGTGCCAGCAGAGTGGGGACAGCATATGGCTACACCTTC. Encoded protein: CASRVGTAYGYTF.

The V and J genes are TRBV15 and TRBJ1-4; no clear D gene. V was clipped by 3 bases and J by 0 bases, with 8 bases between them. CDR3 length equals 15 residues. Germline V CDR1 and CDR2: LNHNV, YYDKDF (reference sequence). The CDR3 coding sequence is TGTGCCACCAGCAGGGAGGCTGCAACTAATGAAAAACTGTTTTTT. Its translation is CATSREAATNEKLFF.

The CDR3 reads CASSLISTANTEAFF. CDR3 bases: TGTGCCAGCAGTTTAATTTCTACAGCTAACACTGAAGCTTTCTTT. This chain links TRBV27 with TRBJ1-1; D remains ambiguous. Germline V CDR1 and CDR2: MNHEY, SMNVEV (reference sequence). This CDR3 is built from 15 residues. The V end lost 2 bases, the J end lost 2 bases, and 12 bases lay between the germline ends.

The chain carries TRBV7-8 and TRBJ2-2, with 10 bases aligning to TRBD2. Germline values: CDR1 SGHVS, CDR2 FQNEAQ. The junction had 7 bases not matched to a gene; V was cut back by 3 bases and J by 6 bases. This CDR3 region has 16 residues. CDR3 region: CASSFRASGSAGELFF. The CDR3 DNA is TGTGCCAGCAGCTTCCGTGCTAGCGGGAGCGCCGGGGAGCTGTTTTTT.

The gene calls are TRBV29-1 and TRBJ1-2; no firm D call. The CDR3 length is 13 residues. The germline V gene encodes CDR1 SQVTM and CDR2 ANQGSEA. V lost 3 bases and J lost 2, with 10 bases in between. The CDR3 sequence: CSVEGSLNYGYTF. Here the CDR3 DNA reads TGCAGCGTTGAGGGCAGTCTAAACTATGGCTACACCTTC.

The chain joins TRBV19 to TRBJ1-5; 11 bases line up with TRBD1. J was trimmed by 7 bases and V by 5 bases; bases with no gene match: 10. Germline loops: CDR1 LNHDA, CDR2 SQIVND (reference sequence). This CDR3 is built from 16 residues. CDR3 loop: CASSPPRDRGRQPQHF. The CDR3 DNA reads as TGTGCCAGTAGTCCACCCAGGGACAGGGGGAGGCAGCCCCAGCATTTT.

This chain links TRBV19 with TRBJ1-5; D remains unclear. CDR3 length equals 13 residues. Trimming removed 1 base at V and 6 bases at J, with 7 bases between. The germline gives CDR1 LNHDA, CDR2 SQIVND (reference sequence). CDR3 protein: CASSIAGIQPQHF. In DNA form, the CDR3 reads TGTGCCAGTAGTATAGCGGGAATTCAGCCCCAGCATTTT.

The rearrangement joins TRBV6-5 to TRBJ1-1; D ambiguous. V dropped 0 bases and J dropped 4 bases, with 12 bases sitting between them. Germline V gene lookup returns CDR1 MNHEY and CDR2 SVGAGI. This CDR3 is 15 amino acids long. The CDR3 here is CASSYSKGAGTEAFF. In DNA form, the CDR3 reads TGTGCCAGCAGTTACTCGAAGGGCGCGGGCACTGAAGCTTTCTTT.

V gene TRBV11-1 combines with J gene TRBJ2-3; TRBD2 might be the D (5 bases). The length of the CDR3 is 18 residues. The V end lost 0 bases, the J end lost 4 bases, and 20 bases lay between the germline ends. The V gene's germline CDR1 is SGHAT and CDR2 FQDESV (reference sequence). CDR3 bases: TGTGCCAGCAGCTTAGCGCTCTTTAGAGGGAGAAACGCAGATACGCAGTATTTT. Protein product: CASSLALFRGRNADTQYF.

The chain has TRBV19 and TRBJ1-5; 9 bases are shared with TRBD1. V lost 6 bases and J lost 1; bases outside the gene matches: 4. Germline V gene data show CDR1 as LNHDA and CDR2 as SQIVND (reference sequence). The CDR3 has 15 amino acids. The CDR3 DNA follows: TGTGCCAGTAGCCCCGGGACAGGGAGCAATCAGCCCCAGCATTTT. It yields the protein CASSPGTGSNQPQHF. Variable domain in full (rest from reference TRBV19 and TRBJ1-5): DGGITQSPKYLFRKEGQNVTLSCEQNLNHDAMYWYRQDPGQGLRLIYYSQIVNDFQKGDIAEGYSVSREKKESFPLTVTSAQKNPTAFYLCASSPGTGSNQPQHFGDGTRLSIL.

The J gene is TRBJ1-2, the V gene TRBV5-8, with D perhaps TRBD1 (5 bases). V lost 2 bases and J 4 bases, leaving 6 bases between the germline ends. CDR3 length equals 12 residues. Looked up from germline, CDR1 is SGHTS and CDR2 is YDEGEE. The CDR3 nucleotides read TGTGCCAGCAGCTTCAGGGTCTATGGCTACACCTTC. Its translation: CASSFRVYGYTF.

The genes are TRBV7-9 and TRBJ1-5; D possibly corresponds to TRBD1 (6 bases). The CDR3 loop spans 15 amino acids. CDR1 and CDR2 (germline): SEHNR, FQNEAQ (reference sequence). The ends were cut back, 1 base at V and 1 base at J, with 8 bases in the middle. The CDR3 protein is CASSLEGQSNQPQHF. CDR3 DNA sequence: TGTGCCAGCAGCTTAGAAGGACAGAGCAATCAGCCCCAGCATTTT.

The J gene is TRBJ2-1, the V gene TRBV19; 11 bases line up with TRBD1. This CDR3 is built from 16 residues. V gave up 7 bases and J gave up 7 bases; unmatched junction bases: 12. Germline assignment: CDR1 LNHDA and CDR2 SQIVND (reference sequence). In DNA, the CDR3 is TGTGCCAGTACCTCCCACCGGACAGGGGGCCCGAATGAGCAGTTCTTC. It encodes CASTSHRTGGPNEQFF.

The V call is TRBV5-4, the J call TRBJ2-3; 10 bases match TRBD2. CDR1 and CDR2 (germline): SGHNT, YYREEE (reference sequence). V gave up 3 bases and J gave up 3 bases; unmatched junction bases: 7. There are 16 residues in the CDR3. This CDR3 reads CASSSASGSRTDTQYF. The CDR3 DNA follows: TGTGCCAGCAGCTCCGCTAGCGGGAGTCGGACAGATACGCAGTATTTT.

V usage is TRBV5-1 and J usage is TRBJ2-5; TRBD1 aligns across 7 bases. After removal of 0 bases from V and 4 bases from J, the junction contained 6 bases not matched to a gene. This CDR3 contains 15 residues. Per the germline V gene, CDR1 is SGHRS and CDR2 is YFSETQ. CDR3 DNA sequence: TGCGCCAGCAGCTTGGCCGCTCCAGGGGGAGAGACCCAGTACTTC. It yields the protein CASSLAAPGGETQYF.

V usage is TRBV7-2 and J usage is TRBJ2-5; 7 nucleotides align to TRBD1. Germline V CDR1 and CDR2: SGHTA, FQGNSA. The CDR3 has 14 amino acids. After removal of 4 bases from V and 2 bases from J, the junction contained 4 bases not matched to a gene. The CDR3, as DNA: TGTGCCAGCAGCTCGAGACAGGGACAAGAGACCCAGTACTTC. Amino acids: CASSSRQGQETQYF. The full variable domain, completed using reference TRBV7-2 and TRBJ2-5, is GAGVSQSPSNKVTEKGKDVELRCDPISGHTALYWYRQSLGQGLEFLIYFQGNSAPDKSGLPSDRFSAERTGGSVSTLTIQRTQQEDSAVYLCASSSRQGQETQYFGPGTRLLVL.

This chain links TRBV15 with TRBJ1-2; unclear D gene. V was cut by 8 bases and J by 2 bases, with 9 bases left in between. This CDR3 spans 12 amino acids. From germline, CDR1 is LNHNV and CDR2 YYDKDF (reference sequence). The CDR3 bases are TGTGCCACCGGGGAGGGAAACTATGGCTACACCTTC. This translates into CATGEGNYGYTF.

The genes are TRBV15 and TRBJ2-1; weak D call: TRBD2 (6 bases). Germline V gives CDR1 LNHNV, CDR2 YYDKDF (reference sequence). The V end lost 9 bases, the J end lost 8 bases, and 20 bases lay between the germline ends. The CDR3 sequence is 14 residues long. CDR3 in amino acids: CATRKDAGMDEQFF. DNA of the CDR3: TGTGCCACGAGGAAGGATGCGGGAATGGATGAGCAGTTCTTC.

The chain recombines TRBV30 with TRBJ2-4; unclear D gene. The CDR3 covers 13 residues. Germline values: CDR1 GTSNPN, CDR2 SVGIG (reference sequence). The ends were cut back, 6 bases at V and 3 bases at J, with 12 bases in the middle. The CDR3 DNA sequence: TGTGCCTGCACCATGGGCCTCAAAAACATTCAGTACTTC. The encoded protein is CACTMGLKNIQYF. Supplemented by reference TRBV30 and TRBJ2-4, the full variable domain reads SQTIHQWPATLVQPVGSPLSLECTVEGTSNPNLYWYRQAAGRGLQLLFYSVGIGQISSEVPQNLSASRPQDRQFILSSKKLLLSDSGFYLCACTMGLKNIQYFGAGTRLSVL.

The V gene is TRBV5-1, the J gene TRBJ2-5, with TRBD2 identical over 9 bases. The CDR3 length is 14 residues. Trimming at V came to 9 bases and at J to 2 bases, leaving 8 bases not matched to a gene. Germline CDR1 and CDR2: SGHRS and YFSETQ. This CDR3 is CATSAGGLQETQYF. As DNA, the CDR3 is TGCGCCACGTCCGCGGGGGGGCTACAAGAGACCCAGTACTTC. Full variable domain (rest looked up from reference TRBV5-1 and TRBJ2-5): KAGVTQTPRYLIKTRGQQVTLSCSPISGHRSVSWYQQTPGQGLQFLFEYFSETQRNKGNFPGRFSGRQFSNSRSEMNVSTLELGDSALYLCATSAGGLQETQYFGPGTRLLVL.

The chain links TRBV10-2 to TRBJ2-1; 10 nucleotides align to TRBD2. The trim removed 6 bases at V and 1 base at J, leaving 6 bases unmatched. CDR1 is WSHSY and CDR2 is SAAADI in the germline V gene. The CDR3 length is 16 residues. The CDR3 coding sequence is TGCGCCAGCAGGAACGTAGCGGGAGGTTCCTACAATGAGCAGTTCTTC. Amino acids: CASRNVAGGSYNEQFF.

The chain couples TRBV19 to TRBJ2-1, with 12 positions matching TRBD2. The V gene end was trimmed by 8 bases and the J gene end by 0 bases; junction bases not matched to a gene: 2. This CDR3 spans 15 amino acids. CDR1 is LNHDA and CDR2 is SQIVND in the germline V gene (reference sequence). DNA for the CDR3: TGTGCCAGTGGACTAGCGGGATTCTCCTACAATGAGCAGTTCTTC. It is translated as CASGLAGFSYNEQFF.

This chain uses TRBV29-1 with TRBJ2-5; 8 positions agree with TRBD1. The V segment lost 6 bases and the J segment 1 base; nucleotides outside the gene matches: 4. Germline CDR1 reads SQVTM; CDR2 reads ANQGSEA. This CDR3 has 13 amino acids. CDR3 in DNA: TGCAGCGTGGGGACAGGATTCCAAGAGACCCAGTACTTC. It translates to CSVGTGFQETQYF.

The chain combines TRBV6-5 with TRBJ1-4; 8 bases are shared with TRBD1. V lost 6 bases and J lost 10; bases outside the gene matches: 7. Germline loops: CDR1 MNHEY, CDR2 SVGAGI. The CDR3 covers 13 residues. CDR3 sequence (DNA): TGTGCCAGCAGGGGCGGGACAGGAGGAAAACTGTTTTTT. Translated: CASRGGTGGKLFF.

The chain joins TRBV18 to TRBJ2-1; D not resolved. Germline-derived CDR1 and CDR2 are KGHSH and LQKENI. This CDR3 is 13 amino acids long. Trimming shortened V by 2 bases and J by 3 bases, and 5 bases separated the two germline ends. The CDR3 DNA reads TGTGCCAGCTCACCAATAAACTACAATGAGCAGTTCTTC. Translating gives CASSPINYNEQFF.

For the CDR3, the DNA is TGTGCCAGCAGTGAAGGTAGCGGAACCTACGAGCAGTACTTC. It codes for CASSEGSGTYEQYF. This rearrangement joins TRBV6-1 to TRBJ2-7, with D possibly being TRBD2 (6 bases). Deletions cut 1 base from V and 2 bases from J, with 9 bases between. Germline V gene lookup returns CDR1 MNHNS and CDR2 SASEGT. The CDR3 has 14 residues.

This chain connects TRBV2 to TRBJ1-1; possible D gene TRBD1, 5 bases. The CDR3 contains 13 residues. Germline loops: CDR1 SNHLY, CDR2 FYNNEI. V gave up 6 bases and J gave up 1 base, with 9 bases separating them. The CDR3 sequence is CASREQENTEAFF. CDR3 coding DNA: TGTGCCAGCAGGGAACAGGAGAACACTGAAGCTTTCTTT.